Sequencing of this T cell receptor beta chain was carried out in a study of blood T cell repertoires in COVID-19. Whole-study context: Collection of acute and convalescent COVID-19 samples took place in the United States, Italy and Spain. PBMCs, B-cell-depleted T cells, or T cells provided the cDNA or gDNA that made up the material.

TCRdb keeps only in-frame clones here, not all; method: immunoSEQ multiplex PCR. The sample consists of about 100,000 clones, 80% to 90% of them appearing once. The source is a woman at least 80 years old with acute or convalescent COVID-19. The material sequenced was peripheral blood.

The CDR3 sequence: CASSKMGAGSGELFF. Written as DNA, the CDR3 is TGTGCCAGTAGTAAGATGGGGGCAGGCTCCGGGGAGCTGTTTTTT. The chain recombines TRBV19 with TRBJ2-2; D is perhaps TRBD1 (6 bases). Germline CDR1 is LNHDA and CDR2 is SQIVND (reference sequence). V gave up 4 bases and J gave up 6 bases, with 15 bases separating them. The CDR3 is 15 residues long.